One and the same sample provided the 9 T cell receptor beta chains below, sequenced in a study of T cells of healthy individuals. TCRdb re-called the 5' RACE reads through MiXCR, storing one row per CDR3 protein. This sample has around 100,000 distinct CDR3 sequences, with about 16% found just once. Receptor source: a human donor in good health.

This clonotype came up many times. CDR3 sequence: CSARDHLLARGRTDTQYF. CDR3 sequence (DNA): TGCAGTGCTAGAGATCATTTACTGGCGCGGGGGCGCACAGATACGCAGTATTTT. The chain is built from TRBV20-1 and TRBJ2-3, with D perhaps matching TRBD2 (7 bases). CDR1 and CDR2 from the germline V gene are DFQATT and SNEGSKA (reference sequence). The V end was cut by 0 bases, the J end by 1 base, with 20 bases between. This CDR3 has 18 amino acids.

A word on this clonotype: One base away lies a much larger clone, so this may be a sequencing read error. V is TRBV28 and J is TRBJ1-2, with 9 bases that match TRBD1. This CDR3 has 14 residues. CDR1 and CDR2 (germline): MDHEN, SYDVKM. The CDR3 DNA reads TGTGCCAGCATTCGACCGGGACAGGGCGCTGGCTACAACTTC. Encoded protein: CASIRPGQGAGYNF.

This clonotype was picked up many times. The chain couples TRBV28 to TRBJ2-3; D might be TRBD1 (6 bases). Germline-derived CDR1 and CDR2 are MDHEN and SYDVKM. Trimming removed 4 bases at V and 7 bases at J, with 15 bases between. The CDR3 is 14 amino acids. CDR3 sequence reads: CASSSQGRGYTQYF. The CDR3 DNA sequence: TGTGCCAGCAGTTCACAGGGCCGCGGGTATACGCAGTATTTT.

In its sample, this clonotype was seen many times. DNA for the CDR3: TGTGCCAGCAGTTTACGGACAGGGCAAAATGGCTACACCTTC. Translating it yields CASSLRTGQNGYTF. The chain recombines TRBV28 with TRBJ1-2; 8 nucleotides match TRBD1. The V and J ends lost 2 bases and 6 bases, in that order; junction bases with no gene match: 5. The CDR3 totals 14 residues. Germline lookup yields CDR1 MDHEN and CDR2 SYDVKM.

The chain links TRBV20-1 to TRBJ2-2, with D uncertain. Germline V gives CDR1 DFQATT, CDR2 SNEGSKA (reference sequence). The V end was cut by 3 bases, the J end by 0 bases, with 8 bases between. This CDR3 has 14 amino acids. The CDR3 is CSARRPPNTGELFF. CDR3 in DNA: TGCAGTGCTAGGCGGCCACCGAACACCGGGGAGCTGTTTTTT.

A few counts support this clonotype. The chain combines TRBV6-2 or TRBV6-3 with TRBJ1-1, with 12 bases matching TRBD1. CDR1 and CDR2 from the germline V gene are MNHEY and SVGEGT. Trimming took 6 bases from V and 8 from J; bases not matched to a gene: 22. The CDR3 is 19 amino acids. This CDR3 is CASSKMALGTGGIKPEAFF. The CDR3 region has the DNA TGTGCCAGCAGCAAAATGGCCCTCGGGACAGGGGGCATAAAGCCCGAAGCTTTCTTT.

In this sample, this clonotype turned up a few times. The chain recombines TRBV5-1 with TRBJ2-3; D may be TRBD1 (5 bases). V was clipped by 6 bases and J by 0 bases, with 11 bases between them. The CDR3 sequence is 14 residues long. Germline V CDR1 and CDR2: SGHRS, YFSETQ. This CDR3 reads CASTDSSSTDTQYF. For the CDR3, the DNA is TGCGCCAGCACCGACAGCTCTAGCACAGATACGCAGTATTTT.

The chain uses TRBV3-1 and TRBJ2-7; no clear D gene. The V gene's germline CDR1 is LGHDT and CDR2 YNNKEL (reference sequence). The CDR3 sequence is 14 residues long. Between the trimmed V and J ends, which lost 0 bases and 0 bases, there was a span of 6 bases. The CDR3 loop reads CASSQDRNSYEQYF. In DNA form, the CDR3 reads TGTGCCAGCAGCCAAGACAGGAACTCCTACGAGCAGTACTTC.

The chain links TRBV6-2 or TRBV6-3 to TRBJ1-5; D call uncertain. Germline V gene data show CDR1 as MNHEY and CDR2 as SVGEGT. V was pared by 0 bases and J by 4 bases, with 16 bases between. CDR3 length: 17 residues. CDR3 residues: CASSYSVAGQNNQPQHF. CDR3 in DNA: TGTGCCAGCAGTTACTCGGTCGCCGGGCAGAATAATCAGCCCCAGCATTTT.